These T cell receptor beta chains were read from a single sample in a study of metastatic and nonmetastatic thyroid tumors. TCRdb called clones again from the PCR reads with MiXCR. There are tens of thousands of clones in the sample; about 17% occur only once, and approximately 4.5% lies in the top ten. The sample comprised blood. The source is a female donor with papillary thyroid cancer or a benign thyroid nodule (not recorded which). Some clones in this sample may be carry-over from other donors' samples. The CDR3 runs from the conserved cysteine through the conserved F or W. Clone size is given for some rows only: seen once, a few or many times, or a class if the clone is expanded.

v_gene	j_gene	abundance	CDR3aa
TRBV6-2/TRBV6-3	TRBJ2-7	medium-sized	CASSYSTAHREQYF
TRBV7-7	TRBJ2-2	many	CASSPTPDRAFGELFF
TRBV6-1	TRBJ2-7	medium-sized	CASSGPDRGVNEQYF
TRBV19	TRBJ1-2	few	CASSTEKDRYVYTF
TRBV28	TRBJ1-6	medium-sized	CASSFGTNSPLHF
TRBV29-1	TRBJ2-7	.	CSETGDWYEQYF
TRBV11-2	TRBJ1-2	.	CASGGGPGWPLDYGYTF
TRBV29-1	TRBJ2-7	many	CSVAPWQNYEQYF
TRBV6-5	TRBJ1-6	few	CASRTRTGVLKGGSRNSPLHF
TRBV6-2/TRBV6-3	TRBJ1-6	many	CASSYVQATTSSYNSPLHF
TRBV4-1	TRBJ2-1	many	CASSQDSADSRPNEQFF
TRBV13	TRBJ1-1	many	CASSLAGAPGAFF
TRBV7-9	TRBJ1-1	.	CASRGCTEAFF
TRBV28	TRBJ1-2	.	CASRPSPSNYGYTF
TRBV12-3/TRBV12-4	TRBJ1-5	medium-sized	CASNNQGEIQPQHF
TRBV2	TRBJ2-5	few	CASSEVLSETQYF
TRBV3-1	TRBJ2-1	many	CASSPQQGLAGGLTYNEQFF
TRBV7-9	TRBJ2-1	.	CASSLVGNNEQFF
TRBV2	TRBJ1-5	.	CASSEEATYSNQPQHF
TRBV11-2	TRBJ1-2	.	CASSLFRERNSLKSVTF
TRBV19	TRBJ2-5	many	CASSPQARYQETQYF
TRBV11-2	TRBJ1-1	many	CASSPQKQTEAFF
TRBV6-1	TRBJ1-6	many	CASGQGNSPLHF
TRBV6-5	TRBJ1-5	many	CASSYRDSYNQPQHF
TRBV27	TRBJ2-7	medium-sized	CASSGRGRTMEQYF
TRBV11-2	TRBJ2-5	few	CASSLGASHQETQYF
TRBV28	TRBJ2-1	few	CANILWSQGGYNEQFF
TRBV9	TRBJ1-3	.	CASSVDRDNRLNTIYF
TRBV10-3	TRBJ1-6	.	CAISYGDLGSPLHF
TRBV2	TRBJ2-1	many	CASSVTLGGPNEQFF
TRBV6-1	TRBJ1-1	medium-sized	CASTLGLNGEAFF
TRBV12-3/TRBV12-4	TRBJ1-2	.	CASNLQGAASYTF
TRBV6-1	TRBJ2-1	few	CASRPGQGYNEQFF
TRBV28	TRBJ2-7	medium-sized	CASRDPGPYEQYF
TRBV30	TRBJ2-1	.	CAWSLWGVSNEQFF
TRBV20-1	TRBJ2-1	.	CSARELGQAPYNEQFF
TRBV27	TRBJ2-1	many	CASSTSPGATYNEQFF
TRBV14	TRBJ1-1	many	CASSLLRTGALNTEAFF
TRBV10-3	TRBJ2-7	few	CAISDGQCMGVYEQYF
TRBV5-1	TRBJ1-1	many	CASSLVSRSLGEAFF
TRBV3-1	TRBJ2-5	many	CASSRPLAGDAQETQYF
TRBV6-1	TRBJ1-2	many	CASREGVQYGYTF
TRBV5-1	TRBJ1-2	many	CASSLGQGPSSIRYGYTF